The 27 T cell receptor beta chains presented below share a single source sample, sequenced in a study of graft-versus-host responses after intestinal transplantation. These receptors' antigens are unknown. TCRdb's copy holds only in-frame clones and misses some; the assay was immunoSEQ multiplex PCR. The sample records 35,000 to 45,000 clones, 94% being singletons. Material: unstimulated CD4+ T cells sorted from spleen or lymph node cells, obtained before transplant. All receptors derive from a human donor who was the organ donor for an intestinal transplant.

This rearrangement joins TRBV11-3 to TRBJ1-2; 9 positions agree with TRBD1. The germline CDR1 and CDR2 sequences are SGHNT and YENEEA. This CDR3 is 14 amino acids long. The V and J ends lost 4 bases and 2 bases, in that order; junction bases with no gene match: 2. CDR3 sequence reads: CASSSQGANYGYTF. As DNA, the CDR3 is TGTGCCAGCAGCTCACAGGGGGCGAACTATGGCTACACCTTC.

The chain carries TRBV11-2 and TRBJ2-7; 14 nucleotides match TRBD2. V lost 4 bases to trimming and J lost 7 bases; unmatched junction nucleotides: 9. The length of the CDR3 is 16 residues. Per germline, CDR1 SGHAT and CDR2 FQNNGV. The CDR3 bases are TGTGCCAGCAGCTCCAGACCGGGGACTAGCGGGGGTGAGCAGTACTTC. Protein sequence: CASSSRPGTSGGEQYF.

This clone was counted once. The chain uses TRBV5-1 and TRBJ2-1, with D possibly TRBD2 on 7 matching bases. Trimming cost V 0 bases and J 11 bases, with 9 bases left between them. The CDR3 has 12 residues. Germline values: CDR1 SGHRS, CDR2 YFSETQ. The CDR3 DNA is TGCGCCAGCAGCTTGGCGGGGGGCCAGCAGTTCTTC. This codes for CASSLAGGQQFF.

The chain has TRBV9 and TRBJ2-7, with 7 bases matching TRBD1. V shed 0 bases and J 4 bases; nucleotides not matched to a gene: 7. CDR3 length: 15 amino acids. CDR1 is SGDLS and CDR2 is YYNGEE in the germline V gene. The CDR3 nucleotides are TGTGCCAGCAGCGTAGCTGAGGGGGCGAGTTACGAGCAGTACTTC. This sequence encodes CASSVAEGASYEQYF.

V usage is TRBV29-1 and J usage is TRBJ2-1, with 7 bases that match TRBD1. CDR3 length: 14 residues. The V segment lost 4 bases and the J segment 1 base; nucleotides outside the gene matches: 4. Germline CDR1 and CDR2: SQVTM and ANQGSEA. The CDR3 region is CSVGGQSSYNEQFF. The CDR3 DNA reads TGCAGCGTTGGGGGACAGAGTTCCTACAATGAGCAGTTCTTC.

The V gene is TRBV6-5, the J gene TRBJ1-5, with D unclear. CDR3 size: 13 residues. With 8 bases removed from V and 7 bases from J, the gap between germline ends came to 15 bases. Germline lookup yields CDR1 MNHEY and CDR2 SVGAGI. The CDR3 here is CASASFGSQPQHF. CDR3 in DNA: TGTGCCAGCGCATCCTTTGGGTCCCAGCCCCAGCATTTT.

This chain connects TRBV6-1 to TRBJ2-3; 9 nucleotides align to TRBD2. J gave up 0 bases and V 2 bases, and 12 bases lay outside the gene matches. The germline gives CDR1 MNHNS, CDR2 SASEGT. This CDR3 is 19 amino acids long. The CDR3 sequence: CASSEPLALAGVSTDTQYF. CDR3 in DNA: TGTGCCAGCAGTGAACCCCTCGCTTTAGCGGGGGTAAGCACAGATACGCAGTATTTT.

This clone has just one count. The chain recombines TRBV7-8 with TRBJ1-1; TRBD1 matches 9 bases. CDR1 is SGHVS, CDR2 FQNEAQ, per germline. The CDR3 has 14 amino acids. V dropped 7 bases and J dropped 1; count of bases not matched to a gene: 4. In nucleotides, the CDR3 is TGTGCCAGCAACATGGACAGGGGGAACACTGAAGCTTTCTTT. Translated, it gives CASNMDRGNTEAFF.

J is TRBJ2-2 and V is TRBV5-4; D remains unclear. The CDR3 totals 12 residues. CDR1 SGHNT and CDR2 YYREEE come from the germline V gene (reference sequence). V was clipped by 2 bases and J by 5 bases, with 4 bases between them. The CDR3 is CASSFWTGELFF. Here the CDR3 DNA reads TGTGCCAGCAGCTTTTGGACCGGGGAGCTGTTTTTT. Using reference TRBV5-4 and TRBJ2-2 for the parts outside the CDR3, the full variable domain is ETGVTQSPTHLIKTRGQQVTLRCSSQSGHNTVSWYQQALGQGPQFIFQYYREEENGRGNFPPRFSGLQFPNYSSELNVNALELDDSALYLCASSFWTGELFFGEGSRLTVL.

The J gene is TRBJ2-3, the V gene TRBV19; the match to TRBD2 covers 12 bases. Germline-derived CDR1 and CDR2 are LNHDA and SQIVND (reference sequence). The CDR3 is 16 amino acids. The V gene end was trimmed by 3 bases and the J gene end by 2 bases; junction bases not matched to a gene: 3. CDR3 DNA sequence: TGTGCCAGTAGTATTACTAGCGGGGGGCCCACAGATACGCAGTATTTT. Translated: CASSITSGGPTDTQYF.

The chain uses TRBV5-4 and TRBJ1-5, with D possibly being TRBD1 (5 bases). Germline lookup yields CDR1 SGHNT and CDR2 YYREEE (reference sequence). With 0 bases removed from V and 4 bases from J, the gap between germline ends came to 11 bases. The CDR3 is 15 residues long. CDR3: CASSLGGAGNQPQHF. In nucleotides, the CDR3 is TGTGCCAGCAGCTTGGGGGGCGCCGGGAATCAGCCCCAGCATTTT.

The chain recombines TRBV5-1 with TRBJ1-6, with D perhaps TRBD1 (6 bases). V was trimmed by 0 bases and J by 10 bases, leaving 14 bases between them. The CDR3 loop spans 15 amino acids. The germline V gene encodes CDR1 SGHRS and CDR2 YFSETQ. The CDR3 sequence is CASSLGTVSGSPLHF. The CDR3 DNA is TGCGCCAGCAGCTTGGGGACAGTAAGTGGATCACCCCTCCACTTT.

The chain joins TRBV11-2 to TRBJ2-7, with D perhaps TRBD2 (5 bases). Germline-derived CDR1 and CDR2 are SGHAT and FQNNGV. The CDR3 spans 11 residues. Trimming removed 5 bases from V and 6 bases from J, with 8 bases in between. CDR3 coding DNA: TGTGCCAGCAGCATCCGGGGCGAGCAGTACTTC. It encodes CASSIRGEQYF.

J is TRBJ2-7 and V is TRBV6-5; TRBD1 matches at 7 bases. CDR1 is MNHEY and CDR2 is SVGAGI in the germline V gene. This CDR3 region has 13 residues. Losses at the gene ends were 6 bases for V and 3 bases for J; bases not matched to a gene: 5. The CDR3 here is CASSPTGLYEQYF. CDR3 bases: TGTGCCAGCAGCCCGACAGGGCTCTACGAGCAGTACTTC.

The V call is TRBV4-3, the J call TRBJ1-2; D gene uncertain. This CDR3 has 16 amino acids. Per germline, CDR1 LGHNA and CDR2 YSLEER. Trimming left V 4 bases short and J 0 bases short, with 15 bases between. CDR3 amino acids: CASSPSVAGPNYGYTF. The CDR3 DNA reads as TGCGCCAGCAGCCCTAGCGTGGCCGGCCCTAACTATGGCTACACCTTC.

The chain couples TRBV6-5 to TRBJ2-3; 7 bases fit TRBD1. The CDR3 sequence is 13 residues long. Trimming removed 4 bases from V and 10 bases from J; junction bases left unmatched: 8. Per the germline V gene, CDR1 is MNHEY and CDR2 is SVGAGI. In nucleotides, the CDR3 is TGTGCCAGCAGTTCCGCCAGACAGGGTCCGCAGTATTTT. Its protein product is CASSSARQGPQYF.

The chain employs TRBV30 and TRBJ1-1; a weak D match, TRBD1 (6 bases). The ends were cut back, 5 bases at V and 5 bases at J, with 15 bases in the middle. Germline V gene lookup returns CDR1 GTSNPN and CDR2 SVGIG (reference sequence). This CDR3 is built from 13 residues. This CDR3 is CAWCRGARTEAFF. The CDR3 DNA reads TGTGCCTGGTGTAGGGGGGCGCGGACTGAAGCTTTCTTT.

This clone was observed a single time. The chain has TRBV7-9 and TRBJ1-1; no firm D call. Germline CDR1 and CDR2: SEHNR and FQNEAQ (reference sequence). Trimming pared 6 bases from V and 7 bases from J, leaving 9 bases between. The CDR3 contains 11 residues. This CDR3 is CASSVQFEAFF. For the CDR3, the DNA is TGTGCCAGCAGTGTTCAGTTTGAAGCTTTCTTT.

V and J are TRBV1 and TRBJ1-5; TRBD1 reflects the table's D call only, with no check against the DNA. TRBV1 is termed a pseudogene. The CDR3 loop spans 15 amino acids. The CDR3 region is CTSSQDHRNNQPQHF. The CDR3 DNA reads as TGCACCAGCAGCCAAGATCACAGGAACAATCAGCCCCAGCATTTT.

Only a few counts were recorded for this clone. The rearrangement joins TRBV6-6 to TRBJ2-7; D remains unclear. This CDR3 is built from 14 residues. Trimming took off 3 bases at V and 2 bases at J, with 11 bases between the two ends. Germline-derived CDR1 and CDR2 are MNHNY and SVGAGI (reference sequence). The CDR3 reads CASSYRSRTYEQYF. The CDR3 coding sequence is TGTGCCAGCAGTTATCGGTCCAGGACCTACGAGCAGTACTTC.

The gene calls are TRBV15 and TRBJ2-7; D unresolved. This CDR3 has 13 amino acids. Germline CDR1 is LNHNV and CDR2 is YYDKDF (reference sequence). Trimming stripped 0 bases from V and 3 bases from J, with 6 bases between. CDR3 residues: CATSRDSLYEQYF. CDR3 coding DNA: TGTGCCACCAGCAGAGATAGTCTCTACGAGCAGTACTTC.

This clone was counted a single time. V is TRBV4-2 and J is TRBJ2-7; perhaps TRBD1 as D (6 bases). V was pared by 0 bases and J by 0 bases, with 9 bases between. From germline, CDR1 is LGHNA and CDR2 YNFKEQ. The CDR3 is made up of 15 amino acids. DNA of the CDR3: TGTGCCAGCAGCCAAGATGTCAGGGGCTCCTACGAGCAGTACTTC. Its translation: CASSQDVRGSYEQYF.

The chain has TRBV7-2 and TRBJ2-7; 7 bases fit TRBD1. J was trimmed by 2 bases and V by 5 bases; bases with no gene match: 9. The CDR3 runs to 15 residues. Germline lookup yields CDR1 SGHTA and CDR2 FQGNSA. CDR3 coding DNA: TGTGCCAGCAGCACCCGACAGGGTAATCCCTACGAGCAGTACTTC. Protein product: CASSTRQGNPYEQYF.

V usage is TRBV6-5 and J usage is TRBJ2-3; D remains ambiguous. This CDR3 comprises 15 residues. Trimming removed 0 bases from V and 3 bases from J, with 10 bases in between. Germline values: CDR1 MNHEY, CDR2 SVGAGI. In DNA, the CDR3 is TGTGCCAGCAGTTACTCAGTCTTAAGGACAGATACGCAGTATTTT. Translation: CASSYSVLRTDTQYF.

The rearrangement links TRBV7-3 to TRBJ2-3, with 9 bases aligning to TRBD1. Germline V CDR1 and CDR2: SGHTA, FQGTGA. This CDR3 has 15 residues. V shed 2 bases and J 3 bases; nucleotides not matched to a gene: 3. The CDR3: CASSLAGQGTDTQYF. The CDR3 region has the DNA TGTGCCAGCAGCTTAGCGGGACAGGGAACAGATACGCAGTATTTT.

In DNA form, the CDR3 reads TGTGCCAGCAGCCCCCGGGACAGGGGGTCCGAGCAGTACTTC. Protein: CASSPRDRGSEQYF. This rearrangement joins TRBV7-6 to TRBJ2-7; 11 nucleotides line up with TRBD1. V trimming: 5 bases; J trimming: 6 bases; junction bases outside the gene matches: 6. The CDR3 spans 14 residues. Germline lookup yields CDR1 SGHVS and CDR2 FNYEAQ.

The CDR3: CASSIQGAGANVLTF. CDR3 coding DNA: TGTGCCAGTAGTATCCAGGGGGCTGGGGCCAACGTCCTGACTTTC. The rearrangement uses TRBV19 and TRBJ2-6; 7 nucleotides line up with TRBD1. The germline V gene has CDR1 LNHDA and CDR2 SQIVND (reference sequence). V was clipped by 3 bases and J by 2 bases; unmatched bases: 1. The CDR3 consists of 15 residues.